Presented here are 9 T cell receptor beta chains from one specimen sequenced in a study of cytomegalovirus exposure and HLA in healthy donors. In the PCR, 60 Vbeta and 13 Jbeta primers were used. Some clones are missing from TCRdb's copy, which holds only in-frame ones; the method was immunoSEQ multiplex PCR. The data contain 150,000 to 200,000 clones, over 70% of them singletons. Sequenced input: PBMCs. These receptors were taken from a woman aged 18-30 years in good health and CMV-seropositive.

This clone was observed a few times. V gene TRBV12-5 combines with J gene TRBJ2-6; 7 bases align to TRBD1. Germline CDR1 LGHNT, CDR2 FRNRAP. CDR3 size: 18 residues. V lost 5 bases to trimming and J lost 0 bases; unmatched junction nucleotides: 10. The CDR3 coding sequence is TGTGCTAGTGGTCAGGGACAGCCCGCTCCCTCTGGGGCCAACGTCCTGACTTTC. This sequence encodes CASGQGQPAPSGANVLTF.

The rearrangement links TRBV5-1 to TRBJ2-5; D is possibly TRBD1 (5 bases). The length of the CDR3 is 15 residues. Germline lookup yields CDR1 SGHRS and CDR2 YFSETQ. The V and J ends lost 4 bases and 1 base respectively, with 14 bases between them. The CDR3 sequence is CASSPTGFFQETQYF. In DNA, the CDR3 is TGCGCCAGCAGCCCTACAGGTTTCTTCCAAGAGACCCAGTACTTC.

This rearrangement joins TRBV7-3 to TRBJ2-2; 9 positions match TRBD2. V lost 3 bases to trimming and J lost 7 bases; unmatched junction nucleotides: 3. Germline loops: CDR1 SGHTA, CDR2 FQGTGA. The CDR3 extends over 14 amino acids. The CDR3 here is CASSFAGGIGELFF. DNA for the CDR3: TGTGCCAGCAGCTTCGCGGGGGGGATCGGGGAGCTGTTTTTT.

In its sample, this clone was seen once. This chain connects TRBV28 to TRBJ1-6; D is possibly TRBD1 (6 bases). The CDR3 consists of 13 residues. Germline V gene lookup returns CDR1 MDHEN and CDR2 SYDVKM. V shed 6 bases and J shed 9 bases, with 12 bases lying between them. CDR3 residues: CASSTGSVSPLHF. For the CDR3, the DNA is TGTGCCAGCAGCACAGGGTCTGTTTCACCCCTCCACTTT.

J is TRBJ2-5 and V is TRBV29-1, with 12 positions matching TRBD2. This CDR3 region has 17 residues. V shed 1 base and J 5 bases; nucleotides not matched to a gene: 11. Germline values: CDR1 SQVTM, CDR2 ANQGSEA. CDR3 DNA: TGCAGCGTTGAAGCTAGCGCTAGCGGGGGGGTTTGGGAGACCCAGTACTTC. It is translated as CSVEASASGGVWETQYF.

Here the CDR3 reads CASSVRGRDPYGYTF. In nucleotides, the CDR3 is TGTGCCAGCAGCGTCAGAGGGAGGGATCCCTATGGCTACACCTTC. The chain uses TRBV9 and TRBJ1-2; no clear D. This CDR3 region has 15 residues. Trimming cost V 2 bases and J 4 bases, with 15 bases left between them. CDR1 and CDR2 from the germline V gene are SGDLS and YYNGEE.

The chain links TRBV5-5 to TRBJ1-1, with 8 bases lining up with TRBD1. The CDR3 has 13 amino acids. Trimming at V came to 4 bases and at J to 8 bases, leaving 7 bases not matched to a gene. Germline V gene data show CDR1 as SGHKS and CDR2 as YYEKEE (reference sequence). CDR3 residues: CASSPIDRGEAFF. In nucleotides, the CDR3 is TGTGCCAGCAGCCCTATAGACAGGGGAGAAGCTTTCTTT.

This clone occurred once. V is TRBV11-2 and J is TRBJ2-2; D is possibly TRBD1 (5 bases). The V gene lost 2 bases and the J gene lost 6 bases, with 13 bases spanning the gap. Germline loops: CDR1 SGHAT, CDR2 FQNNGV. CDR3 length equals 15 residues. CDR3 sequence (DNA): TGTGCCAGCAGCTTACTTGCGACAGCCCCCGGGGAGCTGTTTTTT. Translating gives CASSLLATAPGELFF.

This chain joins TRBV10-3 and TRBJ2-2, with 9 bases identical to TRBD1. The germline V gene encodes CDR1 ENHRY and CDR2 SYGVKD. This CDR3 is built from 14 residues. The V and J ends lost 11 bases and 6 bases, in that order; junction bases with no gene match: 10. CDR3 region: CASDRGNVAGELFF. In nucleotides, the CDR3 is TGTGCCTCTGACAGGGGGAACGTGGCCGGGGAGCTGTTTTTT.